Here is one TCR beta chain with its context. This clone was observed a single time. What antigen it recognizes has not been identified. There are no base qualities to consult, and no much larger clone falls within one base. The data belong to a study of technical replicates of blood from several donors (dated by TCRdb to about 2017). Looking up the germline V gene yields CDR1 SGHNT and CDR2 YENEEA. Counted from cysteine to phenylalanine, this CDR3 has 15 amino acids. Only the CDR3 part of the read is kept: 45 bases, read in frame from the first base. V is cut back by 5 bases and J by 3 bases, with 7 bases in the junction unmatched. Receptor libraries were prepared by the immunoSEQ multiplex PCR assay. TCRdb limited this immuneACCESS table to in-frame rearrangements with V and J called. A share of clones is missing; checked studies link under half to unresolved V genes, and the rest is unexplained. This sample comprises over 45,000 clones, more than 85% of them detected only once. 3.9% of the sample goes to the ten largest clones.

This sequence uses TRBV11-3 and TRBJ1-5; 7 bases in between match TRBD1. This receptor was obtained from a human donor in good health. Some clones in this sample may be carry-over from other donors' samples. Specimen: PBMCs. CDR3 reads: CASSGPGQINQPQHF. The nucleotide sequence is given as TGTGCCAGCAGCGGACCGGGACAGATCAATCAGCCCCAGCATTTT.